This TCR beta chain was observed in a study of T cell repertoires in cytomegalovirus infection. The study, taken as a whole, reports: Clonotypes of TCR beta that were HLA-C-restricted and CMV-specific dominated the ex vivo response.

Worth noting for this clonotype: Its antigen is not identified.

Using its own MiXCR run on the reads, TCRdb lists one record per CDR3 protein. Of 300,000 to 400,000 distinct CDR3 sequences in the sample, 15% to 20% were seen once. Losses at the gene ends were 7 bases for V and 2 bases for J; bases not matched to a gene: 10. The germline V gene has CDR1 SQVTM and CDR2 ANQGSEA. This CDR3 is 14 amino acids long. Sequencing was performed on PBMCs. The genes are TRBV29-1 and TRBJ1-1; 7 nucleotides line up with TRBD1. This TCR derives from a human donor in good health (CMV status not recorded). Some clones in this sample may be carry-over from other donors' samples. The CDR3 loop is CSAGRGQTNTEAFF. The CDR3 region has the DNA TGCAGCGCGGGGAGGGGACAGACAAACACTGAAGCTTTCTTT.